Detailed here is one T cell receptor (beta chain). Its antigen remains unknown. The V gene end was trimmed by 3 bases and the J gene end by 6 bases; junction bases not matched to a gene: 7. Per germline, CDR1 LNHDA and CDR2 SQIVND (reference sequence). This CDR3 has 15 amino acids. This entry belongs to a study of beta chain features in type 1 diabetes. Study-wide findings and caveats: In type 1 diabetes patients, VDJ junctions had fewer insertions; deletions at these junctions were more frequent. Cells with high TCR expression could be over-represented when cDNA is sequenced. All four CD4+ subsets from Type 1 diabetes patients carried moderately but significantly shorter TCRB CDR3s.

Sequenced material consisted of expressed TCRB transcripts (all of the isolated RNA was reverse transcribed). For naive, central memory and regulatory T cell samples, reads averaged around 3.5 million. Libraries were prepared by immunoSEQ multiplex PCR; TCRdb keeps only in-frame clonotypes and omits some of them. The top ten hold 2.3% of the sample, which has some 110,000 clones, roughly 17% seen once. Over 95% purity was reached by all sorted populations. The specimen sequenced was central memory CD4+ T cells from blood. The TCR originated in a man in his thirties or forties with type 1 diabetes. The V call is TRBV19, the J call TRBJ1-5, with TRBD1 identical over 8 bases. For the CDR3, the DNA is TGTGCCAGTAGTATCTTACGGACAGGGCCTCAGCCCCAGCATTTT. This encodes CASSILRTGPQPQHF. Using reference TRBV19 and TRBJ1-5 for the parts outside the CDR3, the full variable domain is DGGITQSPKYLFRKEGQNVTLSCEQNLNHDAMYWYRQDPGQGLRLIYYSQIVNDFQKGDIAEGYSVSREKKESFPLTVTSAQKNPTAFYLCASSILRTGPQPQHFGDGTRLSIL.